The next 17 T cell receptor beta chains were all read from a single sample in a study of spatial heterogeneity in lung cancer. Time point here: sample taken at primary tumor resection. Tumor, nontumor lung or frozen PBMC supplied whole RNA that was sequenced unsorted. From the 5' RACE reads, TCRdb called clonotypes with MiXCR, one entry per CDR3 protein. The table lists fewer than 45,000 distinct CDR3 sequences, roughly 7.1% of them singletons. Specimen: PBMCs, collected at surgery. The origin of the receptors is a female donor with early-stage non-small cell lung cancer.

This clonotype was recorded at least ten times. CDR3 nucleotide sequence: TGTGCCAGCAGCCTCCGGACAGGGGGTTACGATGAGCAGTTCTTC. Its protein product is CASSLRTGGYDEQFF. The chain carries TRBV5-4 and TRBJ2-1; TRBD1 matches at 10 bases. J was trimmed by 8 bases and V by 4 bases; bases with no gene match: 9. The CDR3 is 15 residues long. Germline loops: CDR1 SGHNT, CDR2 YYREEE (reference sequence).

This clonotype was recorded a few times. The CDR3 spells CSARGNGNTIYF. The CDR3 DNA reads as TGCAGTGCCCGGGGGAACGGAAACACCATATATTTT. The chain uses TRBV20-1 and TRBJ1-3; the D gene is possibly TRBD1 (5 bases). The V end lost 6 bases, the J end lost 4 bases, and 10 bases lay between the germline ends. The CDR3 runs to 12 residues. CDR1 is DFQATT, CDR2 SNEGSKA, per germline (reference sequence).

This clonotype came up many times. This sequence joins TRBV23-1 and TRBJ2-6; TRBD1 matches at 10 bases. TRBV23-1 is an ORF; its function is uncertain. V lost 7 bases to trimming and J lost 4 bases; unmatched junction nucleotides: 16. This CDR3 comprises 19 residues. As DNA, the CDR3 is TGCGCCAGCACCCTATTGAGCGGGACAGGGGTTTCAGGGGCCAACGTCCTGACTTTC. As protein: CASTLLSGTGVSGANVLTF.

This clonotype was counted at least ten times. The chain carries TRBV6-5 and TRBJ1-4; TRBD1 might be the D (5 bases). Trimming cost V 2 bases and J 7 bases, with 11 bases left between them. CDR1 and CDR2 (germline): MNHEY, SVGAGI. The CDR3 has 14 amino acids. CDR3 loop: CASSYRGIREKLFF. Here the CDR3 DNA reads TGTGCCAGCAGTTACCGGGGGATTCGTGAAAAACTGTTTTTT.

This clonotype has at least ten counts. DNA of the CDR3: TGTGCCAGCAGTTACTCGCCGGGACTAGACGGTGAGCAGTTCTTC. This sequence encodes CASSYSPGLDGEQFF. This chain links TRBV6-5 with TRBJ2-1, with 8 bases fitting TRBD2. V was pared by 0 bases and J by 9 bases, with 7 bases of the junction left unmatched. Germline loops: CDR1 MNHEY, CDR2 SVGAGI. The CDR3 extends over 15 amino acids.

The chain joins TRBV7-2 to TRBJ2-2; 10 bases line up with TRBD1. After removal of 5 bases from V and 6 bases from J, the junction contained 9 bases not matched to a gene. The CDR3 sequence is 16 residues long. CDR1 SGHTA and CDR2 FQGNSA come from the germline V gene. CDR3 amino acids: CASSPTGGAYPGELFF. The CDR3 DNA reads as TGTGCCAGCAGCCCGACAGGGGGCGCGTACCCCGGGGAGCTGTTTTTT. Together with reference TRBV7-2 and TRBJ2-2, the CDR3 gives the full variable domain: GAGVSQSPSNKVTEKGKDVELRCDPISGHTALYWYRQSLGQGLEFLIYFQGNSAPDKSGLPSDRFSAERTGGSVSTLTIQRTQQEDSAVYLCASSPTGGAYPGELFFGEGSRLTVL.

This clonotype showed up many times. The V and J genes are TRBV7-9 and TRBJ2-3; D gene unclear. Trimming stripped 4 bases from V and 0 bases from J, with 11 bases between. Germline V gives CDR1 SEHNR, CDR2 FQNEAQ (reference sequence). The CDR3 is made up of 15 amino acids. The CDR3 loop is CASSWSGVSTDTQYF. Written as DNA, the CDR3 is TGTGCCAGCAGCTGGTCTGGGGTCAGCACAGATACGCAGTATTTT. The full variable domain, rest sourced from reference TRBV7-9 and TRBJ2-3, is DTGVSQNPRHKITKRGQNVTFRCDPISEHNRLYWYRQTLGQGPEFLTYFQNEAQLEKSRLLSDRFSAERPKGSFSTLEIQRTEQGDSAMYLCASSWSGVSTDTQYFGPGTRLTVL.

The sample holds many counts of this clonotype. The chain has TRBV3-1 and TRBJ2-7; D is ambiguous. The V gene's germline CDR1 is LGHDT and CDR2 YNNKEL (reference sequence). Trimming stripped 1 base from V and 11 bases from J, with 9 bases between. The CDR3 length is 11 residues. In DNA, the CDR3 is TGTGCCAGCAGCCAAGGTGGAAGGAAGTACTTC. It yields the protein CASSQGGRKYF.

The CDR3, as DNA: TGCAGTGCTGTGCAAGAGACCCAGTACTTC. It encodes CSAVQETQYF. The V and J genes are TRBV20-1 and TRBJ2-5; D is unclear. V dropped 5 bases and J dropped 2 bases, with 3 bases sitting between them. The CDR3 has 10 amino acids. The germline CDR1 and CDR2 sequences are DFQATT and SNEGSKA (reference sequence).

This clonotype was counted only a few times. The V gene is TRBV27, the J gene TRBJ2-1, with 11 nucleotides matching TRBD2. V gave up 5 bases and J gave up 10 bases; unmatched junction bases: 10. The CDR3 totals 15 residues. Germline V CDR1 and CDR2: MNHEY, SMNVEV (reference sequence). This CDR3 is CASSASPLAGEEQFF. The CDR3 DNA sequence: TGTGCCAGCAGTGCCTCACCACTAGCGGGGGAGGAGCAGTTCTTC.

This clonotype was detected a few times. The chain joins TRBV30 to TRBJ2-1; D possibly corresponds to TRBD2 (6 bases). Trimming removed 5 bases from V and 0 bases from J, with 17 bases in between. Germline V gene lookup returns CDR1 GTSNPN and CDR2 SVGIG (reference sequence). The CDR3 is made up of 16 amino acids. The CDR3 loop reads CAWGPLGGSSYNEQFF. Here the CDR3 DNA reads TGTGCCTGGGGACCTCTTGGGGGGTCCTCCTACAATGAGCAGTTCTTC.

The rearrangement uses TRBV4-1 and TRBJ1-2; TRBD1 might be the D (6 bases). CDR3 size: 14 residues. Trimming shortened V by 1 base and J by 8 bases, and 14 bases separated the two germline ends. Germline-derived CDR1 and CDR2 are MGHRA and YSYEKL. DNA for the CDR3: TGCGCCAGCAGCCAAGTAGGGGCAGGGGTCGGCTACACCTTC. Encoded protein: CASSQVGAGVGYTF.

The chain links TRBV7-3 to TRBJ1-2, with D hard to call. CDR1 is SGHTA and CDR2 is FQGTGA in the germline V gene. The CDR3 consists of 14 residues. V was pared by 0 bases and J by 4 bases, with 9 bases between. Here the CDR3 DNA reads TGTGCCAGCAGCTTAACTCCAGGCTTCTATGGCTACACCTTC. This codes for CASSLTPGFYGYTF. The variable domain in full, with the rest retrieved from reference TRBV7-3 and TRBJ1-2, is GAGVSQTPSNKVTEKGKYVELRCDPISGHTALYWYRQSLGQGPEFLIYFQGTGAADDSGLPNDRFFAVRPEGSVSTLKIQRTERGDSAVYLCASSLTPGFYGYTFGSGTRLTVV.

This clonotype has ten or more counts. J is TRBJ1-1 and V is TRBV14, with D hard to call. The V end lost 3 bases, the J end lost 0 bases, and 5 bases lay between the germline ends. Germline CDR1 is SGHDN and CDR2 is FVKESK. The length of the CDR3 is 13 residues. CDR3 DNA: TGTGCCAGCAGCCAGTCCGTGAACACTGAAGCTTTCTTT. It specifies CASSQSVNTEAFF.

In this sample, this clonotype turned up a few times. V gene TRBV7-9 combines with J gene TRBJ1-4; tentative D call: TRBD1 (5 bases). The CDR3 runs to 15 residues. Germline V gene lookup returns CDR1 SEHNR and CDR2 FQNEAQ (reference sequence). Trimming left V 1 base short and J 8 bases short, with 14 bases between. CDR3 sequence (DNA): TGTGCCAGCAGCTTAGTTGGACAATGCGACGAAAAACTGTTTTTT. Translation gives CASSLVGQCDEKLFF.

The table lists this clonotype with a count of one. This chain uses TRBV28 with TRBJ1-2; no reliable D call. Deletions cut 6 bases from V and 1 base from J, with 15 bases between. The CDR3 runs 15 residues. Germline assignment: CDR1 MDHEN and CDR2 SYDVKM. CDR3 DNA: TGTGCCAGCAGCTGGACGGCCCTAAGTAACTATGGCTACACCTTC. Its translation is CASSWTALSNYGYTF.

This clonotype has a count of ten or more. CDR3 in amino acids: CASSPKGQGSYGYTF. In nucleotides, the CDR3 is TGTGCCAGCAGCCCCAAGGGACAGGGGAGCTATGGCTACACCTTC. This chain uses TRBV12-3 or TRBV12-4 with TRBJ1-2; 10 nucleotides match TRBD1. V lost 6 bases and J lost 4; bases outside the gene matches: 8. The CDR3 runs to 15 residues.